This entry lists 7 T cell receptor beta chains sequenced from one sample in a study of lymphopenia after photon versus proton radiotherapy. Some clones are missing from TCRdb's copy, which holds only in-frame ones; the method was immunoSEQ multiplex PCR. The sample has more than 25,000 clones, 85% to 90% seen once. The sequencing used peripheral blood, collected from a patient treated with photon-based radiotherapy. The receptors originated from a woman between 45 and 60 years old with pancreatic cancer.

This chain connects TRBV19 to TRBJ2-1; unclear D gene. V was clipped by 6 bases and J by 5 bases, with 11 bases between them. This CDR3 is built from 13 residues. Germline loops: CDR1 LNHDA, CDR2 SQIVND (reference sequence). CDR3 sequence (DNA): TGTGCCAGTAGCACCGACCTTAACAATGAGCAGTTCTTC. It translates to CASSTDLNNEQFF.

The chain has TRBV6-1 and TRBJ1-1; D is perhaps TRBD1 (5 bases). Trimming pared 5 bases from V and 2 bases from J, leaving 12 bases between. The CDR3 runs to 14 residues. Germline loops: CDR1 MNHNS, CDR2 SASEGT. CDR3 in DNA: TGTGCCAGCAGTCAGACAGCCGACAACACTGAAGCTTTCTTT. Amino acid sequence: CASSQTADNTEAFF.

This clone is labeled medium-sized. This sequence joins TRBV10-2 and TRBJ2-7, with 13 bases identical to TRBD2. Germline lookup yields CDR1 WSHSY and CDR2 SAAADI. V shed 6 bases, J shed 5 bases, and the junction held 4 bases outside the gene matches. The CDR3 length is 14 residues. CDR3 residues: CASSWTSGSHEQYF. The DNA for the CDR3 is TGCGCCAGCAGCTGGACTAGCGGGAGCCACGAGCAGTACTTC.

This clone was counted once. The chain has TRBV11-2 and TRBJ2-1; either TRBD1 or TRBD2 may supply D (5 bases each). This CDR3 is built from 15 residues. Germline CDR1 reads SGHAT; CDR2 reads FQNNGV. The ends were cut back, 4 bases at V and 4 bases at J, with 14 bases in the middle. The CDR3 is CASSSRGTNYNEQFF. In nucleotides, the CDR3 is TGTGCCAGCAGCTCCCGTGGGACCAATTACAATGAGCAGTTCTTC.

The chain recombines TRBV19 with TRBJ2-1; D is perhaps TRBD1 (5 bases). V lost 6 bases and J 2 bases, leaving 14 bases between the germline ends. Germline values: CDR1 LNHDA, CDR2 SQIVND (reference sequence). The CDR3 has 15 amino acids. This CDR3 reads CASSLDSIAYNEQFF. DNA for the CDR3: TGTGCCAGTAGCCTCGACAGCATAGCCTACAATGAGCAGTTCTTC.

This clone occurred once. J is TRBJ1-4 and V is TRBV19, with D maybe TRBD1 (5 bases). The V end lost 3 bases, the J end lost 8 bases, and 10 bases lay between the germline ends. CDR3 length: 13 residues. Germline V gene data show CDR1 as LNHDA and CDR2 as SQIVND (reference sequence). The DNA for the CDR3 is TGTGCCAGTAGTATGGGGCAATACGAAAAACTGTTTTTT. Protein sequence: CASSMGQYEKLFF.

The CDR3 coding sequence is TGTGCCAGCAGCCCTCCCGGGACAGGGGGCACAGATACGCAGTATTTT. Protein sequence: CASSPPGTGGTDTQYF. The V gene is TRBV7-9, the J gene TRBJ2-3; 10 nucleotides line up with TRBD1. The trim removed 5 bases at V and 1 base at J, leaving 6 bases unmatched. The CDR3 runs to 16 residues. Germline V gives CDR1 SEHNR, CDR2 FQNEAQ (reference sequence).